This T cell receptor beta chain was recorded in a study of molecular identifiers for immune sequencing clone quantification. CDR3 length: 16 residues. Germline V CDR1 and CDR2: SGDLS, YYNGEE. TCRdb redid the calling of the PCR reads with MiXCR, one entry per CDR3 protein. The sample holds approximately 90,000 distinct CDR3 sequences, about 21% seen once. Note on this clonotype: A read error may produce the germline difference seen at one junction end.

Specimen: naive CD8+ T cells from blood, with Jurkat cell RNA spiked in. Subset meaning: FACS-sorted CD8+CD4-CCR7+CD45RA+ naive T cells. The chain couples TRBV9 to TRBJ2-7; 8 bases align to TRBD1. The receptor's source is a human donor in good health. Some libraries in this study had Jurkat cell RNA spiked in. The CDR3 coding sequence is TGTGCCTGCAGCGGAGAGGGGAGGACAGGGTCCTACGAGCAGTACTTC. This encodes CACSGEGRTGSYEQYF.